This T cell receptor beta chain was sequenced in a study of CD8+ T cells in alopecia areata (dated by TCRdb to about 2018). Notes on the research overall: Treated patients were enrolled in an open-label pilot trial of oral tofacitinib, 5 to 10 mg twice daily, for moderate-to-severe alopecia areata. Tofacitinib was given for 6 to 18 months, followed by 6 months of follow-up off drug to assess delayed response and recurrence. RNA came from the PAXgene miRNA kit for fixed scalp, the miRNeasy kit for PBMCs, and the RNeasy kit for mouse skin. Amplification of TCRbeta CDR3 regions was done by immunoSEQ multiplex PCR using 35 Vbeta forward primers and 13 Jbeta reverse primers. Disease severity in treated patients was measured with the SALT score, which quantifies the percentage of affected scalp surface area. To study T cell clonal expansion in alopecia areata, the researchers applied high-throughput TCRbeta sequencing to both the C3H/HeJ mouse model and human patients. Tofacitinib-treated patients had biopsies at baseline and at 4 and 24 weeks of treatment, with a later scalp biopsy in several patients. Human TCRbeta sequencing covered scalp tissue and sorted CD4+ and CD8+ peripheral blood T cells from patchy and totalis/universalis alopecia areata patients and healthy controls. Clonality in the scalp was compared among normal scalp (n=4), patchy alopecia areata scalp (n=8), and alopecia totalis/universalis scalp (n=8).

Study-level results and caveats: Tofacitinib significantly decreased scalp clonality and the number of expanded CD8+ clones among the top 100 scalp clones. Compared with mice, TCR sequences shared between patients were less clear, possibly partly because of HLA diversity across the patient population. During tofacitinib treatment, many expanded lesional clones stuck around in both scalp and blood, and this persistence may partly explain why relapse happens after treatment is stopped. The treated cohort was small, with a single nonresponder, so links between baseline CD8+ expansion and response need larger studies. Higher clonality and more expanded CD8+ clones were observed in lesional scalp than in normal scalp, particularly in alopecia totalis/universalis, a finding suggestive of antigenic drive. Unlike mouse skin, where gammadelta T cells dominate, normal human skin contains resident alphabeta T cells that get sequenced too, which complicates analysis of the scalp TCR repertoire.

Concerning this clone itself: Its antigen specificity is not known. Qualities for individual bases were not recorded, and no much larger clone is one base off.

The library came from the immunoSEQ multiplex PCR assay. For TCR sequencing, RNA was extracted from every sample and reverse transcribed into cDNA to serve as template. SuperScript III was used to make first-strand cDNA, primed with a 2:1 mix of oligo-dT and random hexamers. Amplification bias was assessed with a synthetic immune receptor repertoire, and residual bias was removed computationally. As for the original processing: After raw reads were preprocessed to remove errors, the CDR3 was defined following IMGT conventions as running from the conserved cysteine to phenylalanine. Clonality was computed as 1 minus the Shannon entropy, with the entropy normalized by log2 of the number of productive unique TCRs. Whether scalp clones were CD4 or CD8 was inferred by matching scalp TCRbeta sequences against CD4 and CD8 repertoires sorted from blood. The clones in this table, taken by TCRdb from immuneACCESS, are in-frame only. Not every clone is retained; where verified, under half of the shortfall comes from an unresolved V gene, and the cause of the rest is unknown. D and trimming come from the DNA, and the V and J calls and clone size come from that table. This sample is represented by fewer than 250,000 clones; less than 50% of them were singletons. In total, the top ten clones hold 2% to 3% of the sample.

The treatment or condition tag for this specimen amounts to: oral pan-JAK inhibitor, 5-10 mg twice daily. Lesional scalp punch biopsies and peripheral blood were obtained from alopecia areata patients. After PBMCs were isolated by density centrifugation and stained for CD3, CD4 and CD8, a FACSAria was used to sort CD4+ and CD8+ T cells. Including the terminal cysteine and phenylalanine, the CDR3 comprises 13 residues. Solely the CDR3 DNA is kept, with 39 bases framed from the first base. The V and J ends are trimmed by 5 bases and 4 bases, leaving 11 bases between them. For CDR1 and CDR2, the germline V gene (reference sequence) lists MNHEY and SMNVEV.

The V and J segments used are TRBV27 and TRBJ1-2, with no reliable assignment of the D segment. The receptor's source is a human donor with alopecia areata. Sequenced here: CD4+ T cells sorted from blood, sampled between weeks 36 and 40, from a patient treated with tofacitinib. The DNA sequence is given as TGTGCCAGCAGTCCACTGGGAGCCTATGGCTACACCTTC. Its protein product is CASSPLGAYGYTF.